This T cell receptor beta chain is from a study of T cells expressing NK-cell markers. On the study more broadly: Beta-chain profiling covered CD3+CD56+NKG2C+, CD3+CD56+NKG2C- and CD3+CD56-NKG2C+ sorted subsets.

For this clonotype: Its antigen remains unknown.

CDR3 length: 13 amino acids. Regarding the study as a whole: Of the CD8+ T cell pool in over 5 donors, roughly 1.0-7.5% was accounted for by dominant NKG2C+ clonotypes.

TCRdb reworked the 5' RACE reads into one entry per CDR3 protein, no DNA. The sample has 350,000 to 500,000 distinct CDR3 sequences. The V and J genes are TRBV12-3 or TRBV12-4 and TRBJ2-5; lacking DNA, the TRBD1 call made by TCRdb goes unchecked. The sample taken for sequencing was blood T cells: a sorted CD56 or NKG2C T cell subset, CD4+ or CD8+ T cells, or bulk PBMC T cells (not recorded which). This clonotype was sampled from a woman aged 18 to 75 in good health. Here the CDR3 reads CASKRTVQETQYF.